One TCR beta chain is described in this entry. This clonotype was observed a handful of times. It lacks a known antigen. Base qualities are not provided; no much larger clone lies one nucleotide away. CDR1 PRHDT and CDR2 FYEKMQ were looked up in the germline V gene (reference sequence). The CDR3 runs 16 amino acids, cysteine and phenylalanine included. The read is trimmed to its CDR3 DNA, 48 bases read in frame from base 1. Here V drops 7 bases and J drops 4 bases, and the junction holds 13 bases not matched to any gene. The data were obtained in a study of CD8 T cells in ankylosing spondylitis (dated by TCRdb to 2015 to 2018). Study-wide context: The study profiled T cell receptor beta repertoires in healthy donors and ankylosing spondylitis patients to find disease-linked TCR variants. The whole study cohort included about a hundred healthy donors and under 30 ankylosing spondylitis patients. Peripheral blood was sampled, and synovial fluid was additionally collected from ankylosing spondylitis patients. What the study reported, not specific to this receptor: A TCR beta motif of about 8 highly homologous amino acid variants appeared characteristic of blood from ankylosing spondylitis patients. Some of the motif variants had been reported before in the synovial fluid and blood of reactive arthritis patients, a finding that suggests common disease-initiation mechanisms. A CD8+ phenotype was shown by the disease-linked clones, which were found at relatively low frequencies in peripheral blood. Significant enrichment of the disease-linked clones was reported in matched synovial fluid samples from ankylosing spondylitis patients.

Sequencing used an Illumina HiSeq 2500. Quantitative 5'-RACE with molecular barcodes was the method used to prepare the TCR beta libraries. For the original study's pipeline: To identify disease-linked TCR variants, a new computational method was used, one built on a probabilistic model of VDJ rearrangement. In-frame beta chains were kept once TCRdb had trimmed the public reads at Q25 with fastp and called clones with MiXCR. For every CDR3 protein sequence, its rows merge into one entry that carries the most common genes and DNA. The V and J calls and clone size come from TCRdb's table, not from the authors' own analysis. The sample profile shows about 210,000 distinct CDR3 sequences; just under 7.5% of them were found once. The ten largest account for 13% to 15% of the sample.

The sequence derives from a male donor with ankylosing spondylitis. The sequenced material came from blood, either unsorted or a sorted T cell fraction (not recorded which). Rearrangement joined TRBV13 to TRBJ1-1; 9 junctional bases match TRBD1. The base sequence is TGTGCCAGCACCAAAGACAGGGGGGTCATCGGCACTGAAGCTTTCTTT. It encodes CASTKDRGVIGTEAFF.